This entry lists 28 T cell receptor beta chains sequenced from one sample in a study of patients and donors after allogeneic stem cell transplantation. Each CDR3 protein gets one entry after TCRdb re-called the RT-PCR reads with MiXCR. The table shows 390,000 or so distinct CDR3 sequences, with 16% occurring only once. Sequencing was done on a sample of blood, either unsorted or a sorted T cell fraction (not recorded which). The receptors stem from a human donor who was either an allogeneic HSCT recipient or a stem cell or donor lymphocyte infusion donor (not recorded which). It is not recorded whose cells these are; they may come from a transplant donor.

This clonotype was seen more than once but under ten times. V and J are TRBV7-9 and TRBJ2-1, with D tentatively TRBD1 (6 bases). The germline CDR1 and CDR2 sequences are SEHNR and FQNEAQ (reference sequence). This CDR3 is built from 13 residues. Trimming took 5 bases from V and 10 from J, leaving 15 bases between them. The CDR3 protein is CASSPPQGEEQFF. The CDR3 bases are TGTGCCAGCAGCCCGCCACAGGGTGAAGAGCAGTTCTTC.

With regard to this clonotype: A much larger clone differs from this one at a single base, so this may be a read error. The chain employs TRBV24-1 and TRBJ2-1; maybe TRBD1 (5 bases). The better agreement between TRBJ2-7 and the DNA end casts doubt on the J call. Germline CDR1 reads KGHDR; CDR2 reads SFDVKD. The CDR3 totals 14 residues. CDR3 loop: CATSVQTGAREQYF. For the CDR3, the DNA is TGTGCCACCAGTGTCCAAACAGGAGCTCGTGAGCAGTACTTC.

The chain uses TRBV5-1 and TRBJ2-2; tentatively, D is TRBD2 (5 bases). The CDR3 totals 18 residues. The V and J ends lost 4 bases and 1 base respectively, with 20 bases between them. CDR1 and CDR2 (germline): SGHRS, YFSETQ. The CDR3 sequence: CASSRPPGKSKNTGELFF. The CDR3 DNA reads TGCGCCAGCAGCAGACCCCCGGGGAAATCTAAGAACACCGGGGAGCTGTTTTTT.

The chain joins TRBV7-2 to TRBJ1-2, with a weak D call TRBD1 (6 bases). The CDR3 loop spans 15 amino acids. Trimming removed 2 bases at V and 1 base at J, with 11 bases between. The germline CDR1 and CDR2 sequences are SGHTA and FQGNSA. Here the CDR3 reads CASSLRGTYNYGYTF. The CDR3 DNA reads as TGTGCCAGCAGCTTAAGAGGGACATATAACTATGGCTACACCTTC.

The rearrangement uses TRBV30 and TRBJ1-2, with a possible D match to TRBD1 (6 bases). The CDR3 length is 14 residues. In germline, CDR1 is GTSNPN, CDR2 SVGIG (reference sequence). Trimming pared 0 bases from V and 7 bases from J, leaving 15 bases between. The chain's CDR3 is CAWSVRGALAGYTF. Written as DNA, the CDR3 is TGTGCCTGGAGTGTCCGGGGGGCTTTGGCTGGCTACACCTTC.

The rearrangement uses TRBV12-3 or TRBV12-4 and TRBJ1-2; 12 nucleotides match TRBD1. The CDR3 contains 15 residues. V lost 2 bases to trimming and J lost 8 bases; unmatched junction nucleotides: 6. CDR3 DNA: TGTGCCAGCAGTTTACGCCGGGACAGGGGGCACGGCTACACCTTC. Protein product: CASSLRRDRGHGYTF.

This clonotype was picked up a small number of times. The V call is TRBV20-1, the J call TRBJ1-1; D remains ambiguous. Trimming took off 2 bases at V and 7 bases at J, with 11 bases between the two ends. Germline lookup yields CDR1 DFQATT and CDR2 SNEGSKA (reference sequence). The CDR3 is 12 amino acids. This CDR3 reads CSARSLGSEAFF. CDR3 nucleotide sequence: TGCAGTGCTAGAAGCCTTGGCAGTGAAGCTTTCTTT.

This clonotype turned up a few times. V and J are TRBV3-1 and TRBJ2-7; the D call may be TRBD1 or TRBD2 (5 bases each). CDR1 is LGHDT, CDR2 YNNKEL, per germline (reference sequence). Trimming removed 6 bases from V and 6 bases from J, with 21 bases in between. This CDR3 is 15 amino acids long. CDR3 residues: CASRLNGDGQGEQYF. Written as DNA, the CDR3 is TGTGCCAGCAGGCTAAACGGGGACGGCCAGGGCGAGCAGTACTTC.

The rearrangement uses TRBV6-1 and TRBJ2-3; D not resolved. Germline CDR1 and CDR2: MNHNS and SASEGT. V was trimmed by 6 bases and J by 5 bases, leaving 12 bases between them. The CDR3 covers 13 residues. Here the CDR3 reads CASRLTGLDTQYF. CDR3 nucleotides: TGTGCCAGCAGACTGACTGGCTTAGATACGCAGTATTTT.

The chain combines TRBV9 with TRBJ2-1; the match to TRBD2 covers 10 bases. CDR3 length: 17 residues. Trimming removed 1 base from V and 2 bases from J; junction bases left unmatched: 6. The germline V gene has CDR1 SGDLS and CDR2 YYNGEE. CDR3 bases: TGTGCCAGCAGCGTACCCATTAGCGGGAGGACCTACAATGAGCAGTTCTTC. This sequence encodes CASSVPISGRTYNEQFF.

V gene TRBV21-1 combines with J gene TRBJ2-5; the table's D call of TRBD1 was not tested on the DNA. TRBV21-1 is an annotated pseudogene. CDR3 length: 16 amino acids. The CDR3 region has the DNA TGTGCCAGCAGCACTCACAACTGGAGGGGGTTCAAGACCCAGTACTTC. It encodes CASSTHNWRGFKTQYF.

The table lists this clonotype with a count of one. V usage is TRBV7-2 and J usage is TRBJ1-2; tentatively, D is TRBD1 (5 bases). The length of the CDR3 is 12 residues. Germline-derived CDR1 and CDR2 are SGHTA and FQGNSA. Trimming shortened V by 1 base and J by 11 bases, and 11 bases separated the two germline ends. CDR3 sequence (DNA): TGTGCCAGCAGCTTAGTGGGGGGAAGGTACACCTTC. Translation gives CASSLVGGRYTF.

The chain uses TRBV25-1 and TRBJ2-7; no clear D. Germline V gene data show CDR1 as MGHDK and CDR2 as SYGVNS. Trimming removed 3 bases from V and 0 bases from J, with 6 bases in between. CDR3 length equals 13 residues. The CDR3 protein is CASSETASYEQYF. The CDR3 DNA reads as TGTGCCAGCAGTGAGACGGCCTCCTACGAGCAGTACTTC.

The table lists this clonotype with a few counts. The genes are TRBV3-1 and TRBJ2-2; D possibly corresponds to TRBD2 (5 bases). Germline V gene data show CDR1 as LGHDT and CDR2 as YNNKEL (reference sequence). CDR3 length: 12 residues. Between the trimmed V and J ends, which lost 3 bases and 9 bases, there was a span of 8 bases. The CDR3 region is CASSQDSRELFF. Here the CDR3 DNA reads TGTGCCAGCAGCCAGGACTCCCGGGAGCTGTTTTTT.

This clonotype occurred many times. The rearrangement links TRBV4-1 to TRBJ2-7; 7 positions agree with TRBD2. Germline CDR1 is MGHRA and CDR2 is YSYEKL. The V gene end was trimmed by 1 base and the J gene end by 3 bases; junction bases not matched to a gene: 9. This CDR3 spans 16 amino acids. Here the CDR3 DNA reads TGCGCCAGCAGCCAAGGAAGAGCAGCGGGAAACTACGAGCAGTACTTC. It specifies CASSQGRAAGNYEQYF.

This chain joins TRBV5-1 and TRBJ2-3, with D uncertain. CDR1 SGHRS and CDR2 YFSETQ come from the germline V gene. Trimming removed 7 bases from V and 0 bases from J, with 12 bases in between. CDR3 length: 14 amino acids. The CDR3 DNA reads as TGCGCCAGCGCGGATGGCGCCAGCACAGATACGCAGTATTTT. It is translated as CASADGASTDTQYF.

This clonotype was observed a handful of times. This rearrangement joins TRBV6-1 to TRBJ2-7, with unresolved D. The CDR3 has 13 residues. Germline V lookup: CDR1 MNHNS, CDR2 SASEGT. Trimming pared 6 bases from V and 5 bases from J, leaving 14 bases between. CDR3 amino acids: CASRKLSRNEQYF. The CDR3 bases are TGTGCCAGCAGGAAGTTGTCTAGGAACGAGCAGTACTTC.

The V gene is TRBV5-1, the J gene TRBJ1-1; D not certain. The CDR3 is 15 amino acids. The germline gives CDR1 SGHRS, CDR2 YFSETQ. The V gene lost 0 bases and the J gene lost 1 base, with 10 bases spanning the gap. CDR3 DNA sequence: TGCGCCAGCAGCTTGGCCAACGTCCGGAACACTGAAGCTTTCTTT. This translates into CASSLANVRNTEAFF.

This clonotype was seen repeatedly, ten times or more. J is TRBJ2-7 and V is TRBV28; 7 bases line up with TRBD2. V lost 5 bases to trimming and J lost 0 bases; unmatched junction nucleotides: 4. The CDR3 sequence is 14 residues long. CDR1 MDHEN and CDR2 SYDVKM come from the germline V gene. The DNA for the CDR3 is TGTGCCAGCAGTAGACTAGCCCCCTCCTACGAGCAGTACTTC. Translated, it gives CASSRLAPSYEQYF. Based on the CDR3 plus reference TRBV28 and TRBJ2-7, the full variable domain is DVKVTQSSRYLVKRTGEKVFLECVQDMDHENMFWYRQDPGLGLRLIYFSYDVKMKEKGDIPEGYSVSREKKERFSLILESASTNQTSMYLCASSRLAPSYEQYFGPGTRLTVT.

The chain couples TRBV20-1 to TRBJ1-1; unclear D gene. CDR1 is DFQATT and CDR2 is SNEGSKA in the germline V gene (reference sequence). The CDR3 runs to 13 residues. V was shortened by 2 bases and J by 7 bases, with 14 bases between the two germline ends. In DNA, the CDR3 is TGCAGTGCTAGAAGGGCCCGTCCTATTGAAGCTTTCTTT. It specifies CSARRARPIEAFF.

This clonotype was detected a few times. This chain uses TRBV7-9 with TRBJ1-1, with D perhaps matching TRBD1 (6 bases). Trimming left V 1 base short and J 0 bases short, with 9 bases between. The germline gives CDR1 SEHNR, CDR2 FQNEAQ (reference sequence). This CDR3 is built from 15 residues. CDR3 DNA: TGTGCCAGCAGCTTAGACAGGGTTATGAACACTGAAGCTTTCTTT. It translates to CASSLDRVMNTEAFF.

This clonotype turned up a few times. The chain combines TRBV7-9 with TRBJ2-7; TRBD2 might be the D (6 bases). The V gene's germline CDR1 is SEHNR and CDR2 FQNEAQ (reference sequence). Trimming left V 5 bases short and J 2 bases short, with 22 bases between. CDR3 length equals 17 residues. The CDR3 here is CASSHSSGTSRTYEQYF. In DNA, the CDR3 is TGTGCCAGCAGCCATAGCAGTGGTACTAGCCGAACCTACGAGCAGTACTTC.

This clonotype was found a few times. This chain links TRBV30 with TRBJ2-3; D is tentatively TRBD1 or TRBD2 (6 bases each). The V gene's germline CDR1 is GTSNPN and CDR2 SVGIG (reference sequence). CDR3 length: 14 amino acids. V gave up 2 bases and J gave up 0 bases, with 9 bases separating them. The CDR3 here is CAWSRGQSTDTQYF. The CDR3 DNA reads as TGTGCCTGGAGTCGGGGGCAGAGCACAGATACGCAGTATTTT.

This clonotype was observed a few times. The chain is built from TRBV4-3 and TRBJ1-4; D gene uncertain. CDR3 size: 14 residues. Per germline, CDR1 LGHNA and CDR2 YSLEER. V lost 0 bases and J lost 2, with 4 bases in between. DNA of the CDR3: TGCGCCAGCAGCCAAGAGTTGACTAATGAAAAACTGTTTTTT. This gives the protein CASSQELTNEKLFF.

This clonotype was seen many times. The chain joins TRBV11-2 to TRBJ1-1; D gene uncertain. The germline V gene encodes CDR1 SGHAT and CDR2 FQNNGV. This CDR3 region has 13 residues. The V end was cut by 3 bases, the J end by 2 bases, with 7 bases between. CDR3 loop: CASSLGINTEAFF. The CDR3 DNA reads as TGTGCCAGCAGCTTGGGGATAAACACTGAAGCTTTCTTT.

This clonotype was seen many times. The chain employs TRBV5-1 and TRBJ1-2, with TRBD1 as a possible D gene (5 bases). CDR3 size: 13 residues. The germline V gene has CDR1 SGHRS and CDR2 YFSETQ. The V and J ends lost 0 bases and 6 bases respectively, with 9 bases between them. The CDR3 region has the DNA TGCGCCAGCAGCTTGGAAGGGGTAGATGGCTACACCTTC. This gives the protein CASSLEGVDGYTF.

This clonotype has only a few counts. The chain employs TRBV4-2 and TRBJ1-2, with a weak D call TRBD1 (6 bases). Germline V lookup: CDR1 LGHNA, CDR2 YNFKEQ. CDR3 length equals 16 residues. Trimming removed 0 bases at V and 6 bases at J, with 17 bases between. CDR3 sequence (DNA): TGTGCCAGCAGCCAAGAAGGTCTTGTCGAGGGGGATGGCTACACCTTC. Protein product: CASSQEGLVEGDGYTF.

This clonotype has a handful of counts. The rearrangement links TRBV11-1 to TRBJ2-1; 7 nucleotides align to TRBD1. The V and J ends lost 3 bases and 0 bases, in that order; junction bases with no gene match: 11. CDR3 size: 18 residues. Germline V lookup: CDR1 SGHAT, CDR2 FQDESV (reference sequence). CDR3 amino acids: CASSFPVAGGGSYNEQFF. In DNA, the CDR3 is TGTGCCAGCAGCTTTCCCGTGGCAGGGGGTGGCTCCTACAATGAGCAGTTCTTC.